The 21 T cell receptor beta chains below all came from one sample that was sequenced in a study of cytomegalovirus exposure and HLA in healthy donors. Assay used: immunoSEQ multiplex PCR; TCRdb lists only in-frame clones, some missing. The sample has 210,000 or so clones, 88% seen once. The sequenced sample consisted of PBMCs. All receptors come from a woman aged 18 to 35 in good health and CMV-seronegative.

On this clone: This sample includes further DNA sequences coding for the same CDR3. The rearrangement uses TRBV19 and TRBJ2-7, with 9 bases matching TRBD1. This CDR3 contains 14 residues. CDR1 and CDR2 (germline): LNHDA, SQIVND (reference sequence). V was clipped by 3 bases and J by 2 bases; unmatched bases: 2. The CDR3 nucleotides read TGTGCCAGTAGTATCGGGACAGGGCCCTACGAGCAGTACTTC. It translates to CASSIGTGPYEQYF.

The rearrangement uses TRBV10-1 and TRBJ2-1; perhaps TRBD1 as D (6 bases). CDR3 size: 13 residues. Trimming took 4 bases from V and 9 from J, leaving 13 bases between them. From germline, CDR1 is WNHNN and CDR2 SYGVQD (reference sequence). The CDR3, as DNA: TGCGCCAGCAGTGCAGGGGAAGGGGGTGAGCAGTTCTTC. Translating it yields CASSAGEGGEQFF.

The CDR3 DNA reads as TGTGCCAGCGCCGGCGGGAGGGCCACAGATACGCAGTATTTT. Translating it yields CASAGGRATDTQYF. The rearrangement uses TRBV5-4 and TRBJ2-3, with 9 bases lining up with TRBD2. In germline, CDR1 is SGHNT, CDR2 YYREEE (reference sequence). The CDR3 contains 14 residues. The trim removed 7 bases at V and 2 bases at J, leaving 5 bases unmatched. Full variable domain (outside the CDR3, taken from reference TRBV5-4 and TRBJ2-3): ETGVTQSPTHLIKTRGQQVTLRCSSQSGHNTVSWYQQALGQGPQFIFQYYREEENGRGNFPPRFSGLQFPNYSSELNVNALELDDSALYLCASAGGRATDTQYFGPGTRLTVL.

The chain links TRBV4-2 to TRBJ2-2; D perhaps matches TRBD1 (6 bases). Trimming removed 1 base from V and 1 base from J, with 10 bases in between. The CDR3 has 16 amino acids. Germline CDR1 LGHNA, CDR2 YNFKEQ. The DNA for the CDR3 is TGTGCCAGCAGCCAAGTAATACAGGGGAACACCGGGGAGCTGTTTTTT. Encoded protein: CASSQVIQGNTGELFF.

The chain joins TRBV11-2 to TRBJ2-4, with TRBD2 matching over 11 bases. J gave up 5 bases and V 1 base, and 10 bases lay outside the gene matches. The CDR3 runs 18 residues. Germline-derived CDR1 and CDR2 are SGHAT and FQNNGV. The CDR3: CASSLGYSGRAYENIQYF. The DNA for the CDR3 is TGTGCCAGCAGCTTAGGCTATAGCGGGAGGGCTTATGAAAACATTCAGTACTTC.

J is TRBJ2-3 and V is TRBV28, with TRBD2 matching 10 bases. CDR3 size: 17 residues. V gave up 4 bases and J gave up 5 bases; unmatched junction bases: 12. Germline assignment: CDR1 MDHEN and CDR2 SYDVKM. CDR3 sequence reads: CASSSQRLAGAKDTQYF. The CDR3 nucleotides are TGTGCCAGCAGTTCGCAACGGCTAGCGGGAGCGAAAGATACGCAGTATTTT.

The CDR3 bases are TGTGCCAGTAGTCAGCGGGAGGCCCCCTACGAGCAGTACTTC. This codes for CASSQREAPYEQYF. V gene TRBV19 combines with J gene TRBJ2-7, with 9 bases fitting TRBD2. The V gene's germline CDR1 is LNHDA and CDR2 SQIVND (reference sequence). V lost 5 bases, J lost 2 bases, and 4 bases stayed unmatched. The CDR3 contains 14 residues. Full variable domain (outside the CDR3, taken from reference TRBV19 and TRBJ2-7): DGGITQSPKYLFRKEGQNVTLSCEQNLNHDAMYWYRQDPGQGLRLIYYSQIVNDFQKGDIAEGYSVSREKKESFPLTVTSAQKNPTAFYLCASSQREAPYEQYFGPGTRLTVT.

CDR3 DNA: TGTGCCAGCAGCTTAGTGGACAGCTCCTACAATGAGCAGTTCTTC. As protein: CASSLVDSSYNEQFF. This sequence joins TRBV7-9 and TRBJ2-1; weak D call: TRBD1 (6 bases). Germline V CDR1 and CDR2: SEHNR, FQNEAQ (reference sequence). The length of the CDR3 is 15 residues. Trimming left V 1 base short and J 0 bases short, with 7 bases between.

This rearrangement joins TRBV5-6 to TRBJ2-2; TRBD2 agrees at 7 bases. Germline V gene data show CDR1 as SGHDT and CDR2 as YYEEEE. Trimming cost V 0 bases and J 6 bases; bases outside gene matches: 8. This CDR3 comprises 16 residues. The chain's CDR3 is CASSLEVGGPAGELFF. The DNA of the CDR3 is TGTGCCAGCAGCTTGGAGGTGGGAGGGCCCGCCGGGGAGCTGTTTTTT. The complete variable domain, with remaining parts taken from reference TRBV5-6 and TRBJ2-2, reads DAGVTQSPTHLIKTRGQQVTLRCSPKSGHDTVSWYQQALGQGPQFIFQYYEEEERQRGNFPDRFSGHQFPNYSSELNVNALLLGDSALYLCASSLEVGGPAGELFFGEGSRLTVL.

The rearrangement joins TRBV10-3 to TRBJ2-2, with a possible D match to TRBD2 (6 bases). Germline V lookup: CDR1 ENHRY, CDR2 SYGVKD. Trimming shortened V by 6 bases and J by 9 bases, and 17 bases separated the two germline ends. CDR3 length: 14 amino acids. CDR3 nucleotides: TGTGCCATCAGACTAAGCACGGGGGAACGGGAGCTGTTTTTT. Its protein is CAIRLSTGERELFF.

In nucleotides, the CDR3 is TGTGCCAGCAGCCAAGGACTGGACACCTCCTACGAGCAGTACTTC. Translation gives CASSQGLDTSYEQYF. This rearrangement joins TRBV4-2 to TRBJ2-7; D may be TRBD1 (5 bases). Looked up from germline, CDR1 is LGHNA and CDR2 is YNFKEQ. The CDR3 consists of 15 residues. Trimming took off 1 base at V and 0 bases at J, with 10 bases between the two ends.

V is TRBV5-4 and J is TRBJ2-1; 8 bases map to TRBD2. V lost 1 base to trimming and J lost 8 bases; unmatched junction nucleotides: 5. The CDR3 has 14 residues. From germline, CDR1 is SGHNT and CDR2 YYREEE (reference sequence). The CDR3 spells CASSLNGRGDEQFF. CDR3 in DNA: TGTGCCAGCAGCTTGAACGGGAGGGGGGATGAGCAGTTCTTC.

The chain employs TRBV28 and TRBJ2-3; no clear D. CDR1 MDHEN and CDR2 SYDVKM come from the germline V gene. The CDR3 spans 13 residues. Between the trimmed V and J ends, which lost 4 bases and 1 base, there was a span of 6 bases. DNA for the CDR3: TGTGCCAGCAGTTCAGGCGGCACAGATACGCAGTATTTT. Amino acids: CASSSGGTDTQYF. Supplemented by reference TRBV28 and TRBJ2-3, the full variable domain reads DVKVTQSSRYLVKRTGEKVFLECVQDMDHENMFWYRQDPGLGLRLIYFSYDVKMKEKGDIPEGYSVSREKKERFSLILESASTNQTSMYLCASSSGGTDTQYFGPGTRLTVL.

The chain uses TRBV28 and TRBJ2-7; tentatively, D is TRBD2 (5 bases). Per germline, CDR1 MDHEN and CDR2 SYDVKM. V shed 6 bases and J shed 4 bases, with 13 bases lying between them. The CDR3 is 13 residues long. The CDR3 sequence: CASSRRGLYEQYF. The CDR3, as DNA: TGTGCCAGCAGCCGCCGGGGTCTGTACGAGCAGTACTTC.

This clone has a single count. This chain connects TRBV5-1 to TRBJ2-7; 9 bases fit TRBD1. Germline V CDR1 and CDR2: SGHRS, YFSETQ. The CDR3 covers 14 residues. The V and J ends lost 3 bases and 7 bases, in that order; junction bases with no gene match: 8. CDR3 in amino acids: CASSSEGTGREQYF. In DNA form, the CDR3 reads TGCGCCAGCAGCTCTGAGGGGACAGGGCGGGAGCAGTACTTC.

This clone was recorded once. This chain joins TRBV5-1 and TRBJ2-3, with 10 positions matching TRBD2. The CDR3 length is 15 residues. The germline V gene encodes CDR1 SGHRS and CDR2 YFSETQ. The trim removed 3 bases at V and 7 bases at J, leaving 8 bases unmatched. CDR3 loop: CASSSTGTSVNTQYF. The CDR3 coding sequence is TGCGCCAGCAGCTCTACCGGGACTAGCGTCAATACGCAGTATTTT.

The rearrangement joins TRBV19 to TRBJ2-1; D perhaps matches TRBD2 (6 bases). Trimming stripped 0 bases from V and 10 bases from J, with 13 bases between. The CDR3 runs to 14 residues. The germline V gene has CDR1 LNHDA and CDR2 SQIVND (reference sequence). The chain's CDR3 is CASSIEGGVREQFF. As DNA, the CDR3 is TGTGCCAGTAGTATAGAAGGAGGGGTGCGGGAGCAGTTCTTC.

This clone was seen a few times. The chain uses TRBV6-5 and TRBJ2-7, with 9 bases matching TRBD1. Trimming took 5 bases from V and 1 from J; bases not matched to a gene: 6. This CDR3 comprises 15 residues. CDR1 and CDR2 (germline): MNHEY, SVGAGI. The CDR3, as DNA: TGTGCCAGCAGTCAGCAGGGGACAGGGTCCTACGAGCAGTACTTC. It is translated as CASSQQGTGSYEQYF.

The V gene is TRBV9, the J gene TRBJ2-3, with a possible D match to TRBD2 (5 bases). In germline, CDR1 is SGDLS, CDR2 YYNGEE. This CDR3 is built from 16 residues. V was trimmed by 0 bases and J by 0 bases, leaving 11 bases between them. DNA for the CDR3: TGTGCCAGCAGCGTAGGATCGGGGTCTAGCACAGATACGCAGTATTTT. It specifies CASSVGSGSSTDTQYF.

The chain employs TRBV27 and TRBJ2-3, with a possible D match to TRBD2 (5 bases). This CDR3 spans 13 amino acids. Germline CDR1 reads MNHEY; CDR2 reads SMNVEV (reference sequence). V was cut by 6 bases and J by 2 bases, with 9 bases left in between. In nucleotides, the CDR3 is TGTGCCAGCAGACCCCGGGACACAGATACGCAGTATTTT. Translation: CASRPRDTDTQYF.

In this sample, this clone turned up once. CDR3 residues: CASSLESWREGGYEQFF. The DNA of the CDR3 is TGTGCCAGCAGCTTAGAGTCCTGGCGGGAGGGAGGGTATGAGCAGTTCTTC. The chain is built from TRBV7-3 and TRBJ2-1; 9 bases fit TRBD2. This CDR3 spans 17 amino acids. Trimming removed 2 bases from V and 8 bases from J; junction bases left unmatched: 13. From germline, CDR1 is SGHTA and CDR2 FQGTGA.